These T cell receptor beta chains were read from a single sample in a study of Ad26.COV2.S vaccination and SARS-CoV-2 variants. Only in-frame clones appear in the TCRdb table, and some are missing; sequencing was by immunoSEQ multiplex PCR. The sample lists roughly 350,000 clones; around nine tenths were seen once. Sample: peripheral blood, taken in a trial of Ad26.COV2.S vaccine versus placebo. The source is a person aged 18-65 years who received the Ad26.COV2.S COVID-19 vaccine or a placebo. Each CDR3 is given with its conserved first and last residue. D genes are given only for firm matches. Rows give clone size only sometimes, using once, few, many, or a class for an expanded clone.

cdr3_nt	cdr3_aa	j_call	clone_size	v_call	d_call
TGTGCCAGCAGTTACCCCGGGCAGGCTGCCTACGAGCAGTACTTC	CASSYPGQAAYEQYF	TRBJ2-7	NA	TRBV6-5	NA
TGTGCCAGCAGTTACGCGGGAAGCTCCTACGAGCAGTACTTC	CASSYAGSSYEQYF	TRBJ2-7	NA	TRBV6-5	NA
TGTGCCAGCAGCTTACAGCGGGGGCGGACAGATACGCAGTATTTT	CASSLQRGRTDTQYF	TRBJ2-3	NA	TRBV7-2	TRBD2
TGTGCCAGCTCACCACAGGGGACGAACACTGAAGCTTTCTTT	CASSPQGTNTEAFF	TRBJ1-1	NA	TRBV18	NA
TGTGCCACCAGCAGCGACAGGGCTAGCAATCAGCCCCAGCATTTT	CATSSDRASNQPQHF	TRBJ1-5	NA	TRBV15	TRBD1
TGTGCCGGGGGGGCCAACGTCCTGACTTTC	CAGGANVLTF	TRBJ2-6	NA	TRBV19	NA
TGTGCCAGCAACCTAGCGTCGGGAGGTACGCAGTATTTT	CASNLASGGTQYF	TRBJ2-3	NA	TRBV6-5	TRBD2
TGTGCCACGTGGACAGGGGGAGAGCCCCAGCATTTT	CATWTGGEPQHF	TRBJ1-5	NA	TRBV15	TRBD1
TGTGCCAGCAGCTTAGCCCCAAGGACTTCACCCCTCCACTTT	CASSLAPRTSPLHF	TRBJ1-6	NA	TRBV7-2	NA
TGTGCCAGCAGCGGCCTAGCGGGTTCAGGCTCCTACAATGAGCAGTTCTTC	CASSGLAGSGSYNEQFF	TRBJ2-1	NA	TRBV13	TRBD2
TGTGCCAGCAGCGTAGGACAGCGAACCTACGAGCAGTACTTC	CASSVGQRTYEQYF	TRBJ2-7	NA	TRBV9	NA
TGTGCCACCCGACAGGGACCGGGAAACACTGAAGCTTTCTTT	CATRQGPGNTEAFF	TRBJ1-1	NA	TRBV19	TRBD1
TGTGCCAGTAGTATTCGGCTGACAGAGATCTATGGCTACACCTTC	CASSIRLTEIYGYTF	TRBJ1-2	NA	TRBV19	NA
TGTGCCAGCATCACGACAGGCCACCCCAACACTGAAGCTTTCTTT	CASITTGHPNTEAFF	TRBJ1-1	NA	TRBV5-6	NA
TGTGCCACCAGCGGACAGGGGGCCTATGGCTACACCTTC	CATSGQGAYGYTF	TRBJ1-2	once	TRBV15	TRBD1
TGTGCCAGCAGCCCGACAGGTGGTGAGCAGTTCTTC	CASSPTGGEQFF	TRBJ2-1	NA	TRBV7-2	NA
TGTGCCAGCAGTGGCGGGGGGCTAGGCAATCAGCCCCAGCATTTT	CASSGGGLGNQPQHF	TRBJ1-5	few	TRBV25-1	NA
TGTGCCAGCAGCCCCCATACTAGCTCAGATACGCAGTATTTT	CASSPHTSSDTQYF	TRBJ2-3	NA	TRBV7-3	NA
TGTGCCAGCAGCCAACTGGGGTTCTATGGCTACACCTTC	CASSQLGFYGYTF	TRBJ1-2	NA	TRBV12-3/TRBV12-4	NA
TGTGCCAGCAACCCCCTTCCGGCAGAAGACTCTGGAAACACCATATATTTT	CASNPLPAEDSGNTIYF	TRBJ1-3	NA	TRBV7-9	NA
TGTGCTAGCAGCTTAGCGGGGGTCCCGGGACTAGCGGGGGAGCAGTTCTTC	CASSLAGVPGLAGEQFF	TRBJ2-1	once	TRBV7-7	TRBD2
TGTGCCAGCAGTGTACCGTTCGGGGTTCAGCCCCAGCATTTT	CASSVPFGVQPQHF	TRBJ1-5	NA	TRBV2	NA
TGTGCCAGTAGTACGGACAGGGGAAGGAGTGGCTACACCTTC	CASSTDRGRSGYTF	TRBJ1-2	NA	TRBV19	TRBD1
TGTGCCACCGCCCAGGGACAGGGACTTGGCTATGGCTACACCTTC	CATAQGQGLGYGYTF	TRBJ1-2	NA	TRBV11-1	TRBD1
TGTGCCAGCAGCTTAGCGACCTCAGGGCAAGCTTTCTTT	CASSLATSGQAFF	TRBJ1-1	NA	TRBV7-2	NA
TGTGCCAGCAGCCCTGAGGTATCTAATGAAAAACTGTTTTTT	CASSPEVSNEKLFF	TRBJ1-4	NA	TRBV7-6	NA
TGTGCCAGTAGGCGGGGGGAAGAAAGTGAAAAACTGTTTTTT	CASRRGEESEKLFF	TRBJ1-4	NA	TRBV19	NA
TGTGCCTGGAGTCCGGGACAGGGGCTTCAGCCCCAGCATTTT	CAWSPGQGLQPQHF	TRBJ1-5	NA	TRBV30	TRBD1
TGTGCCAGCAGAAACTCCGGGACAGGGGGCGCCTATGGCTACACCTTC	CASRNSGTGGAYGYTF	TRBJ1-2	NA	TRBV6-4	TRBD1
TGTGCCAGCAGCTCGACCGCGCCCATTGAAGCTTTCTTT	CASSSTAPIEAFF	TRBJ1-1	NA	TRBV5-8	NA
TGTGCCACCGCAGGGGGTCAGGGAGGGGTCTGGTTTGGCTACACCTTC	CATAGGQGGVWFGYTF	TRBJ1-2	NA	TRBV28	TRBD1
TGTGCCAGCAGCTCGACCCCGAGCTTGGAGCAGTACTTC	CASSSTPSLEQYF	TRBJ2-7	NA	TRBV11-2	NA
TGCGCCAGCAGCTTGGTGGGACCAGGGTATGGCTACACCTTC	CASSLVGPGYGYTF	TRBJ1-2	few	TRBV5-1	NA
TGCGCCAGCAGCCAAGACAGGGGCCTCACAGATACGCAGTATTTT	CASSQDRGLTDTQYF	TRBJ2-3	NA	TRBV4-3	NA
TGTGCCAGCAGTTTAGCCCATCGGGAGATCGATCAGCCCCAGCATTTT	CASSLAHREIDQPQHF	TRBJ1-5	NA	TRBV6-6	NA
TGTGCCAGCAGCTTGGTCGCCGGGGAAAAACTGTTTTTT	CASSLVAGEKLFF	TRBJ1-4	NA	TRBV5-4	NA
TGTGCCACCAGCAGGCGGACAGGGGTTAGCACTGAAGCTTTCTTT	CATSRRTGVSTEAFF	TRBJ1-1	NA	TRBV15	TRBD1
TGTGCCAGCAGCGGGAGCAATCAGCCCCAGCATTTT	CASSGSNQPQHF	TRBJ1-5	NA	TRBV6-5	NA
TGTGCCAGCTCTAGGGACAGGGGGGACCTTGAAGCTTTCTTT	CASSRDRGDLEAFF	TRBJ1-1	NA	TRBV18	TRBD1
TGTGCCAGCAGCTCCGGGACAGTATTCTCTGGGGCCAACGTCCTGACTTTC	CASSSGTVFSGANVLTF	TRBJ2-6	NA	TRBV5-6	TRBD1
TGTGCCAGCAGCCAACAGGGCTCGAGCACTGAAGCTTTCTTT	CASSQQGSSTEAFF	TRBJ1-1	NA	TRBV6-5	NA
TGTGCCAGCAGCTTAGTTGCCAACACCGGGGAGCTGTTTTTT	CASSLVANTGELFF	TRBJ2-2	NA	TRBV11-2	NA
TGCAGCGTTGAAGATGAAAGCTACGAGCAGTACTTC	CSVEDESYEQYF	TRBJ2-7	NA	TRBV29-1	NA
TGTGCCAGCAGCCATGGGACACCACAGGCTAGCACAGATACGCAGTATTTT	CASSHGTPQASTDTQYF	TRBJ2-3	NA	TRBV11-2	NA
TGTGCCAGCAGCCGACGACAGGGGGCTGATGGCTACACCTTC	CASSRRQGADGYTF	TRBJ1-2	once	TRBV9	TRBD1
TGTGCCAGCAGCGTAGACCCGGGAAGCACCTACGAGCAGTACTTC	CASSVDPGSTYEQYF	TRBJ2-7	NA	TRBV9	NA
TGTGCCATCAGTGAGTCGGCAGGGAGAGCTTTCTTT	CAISESAGRAFF	TRBJ1-1	NA	TRBV10-3	NA
TGCAGCGGTACCGGCAGGACCGGACCACTACAAGAGACCCAGTACTTC	CSGTGRTGPLQETQYF	TRBJ2-5	NA	TRBV29-1	NA
TGTGCCAGCAGCCCCGGGTACGGGGAGCTGTTTTTT	CASSPGYGELFF	TRBJ2-2	NA	TRBV7-8	NA
TGTGCCAGCAGTTTATATGGGGCCAACGTCCTGACTTTC	CASSLYGANVLTF	TRBJ2-6	NA	TRBV12-3/TRBV12-4	NA
TGCGCCAGCAGCTTGGCCCCTGGCTTCACTGAAGCTTTCTTT	CASSLAPGFTEAFF	TRBJ1-1	NA	TRBV5-1	NA
TGTGCCAGCAGCCAGAGAACGGACATACCCTACGAGCAGTACTTC	CASSQRTDIPYEQYF	TRBJ2-7	NA	TRBV7-6	NA
TGTGCCAGCTCACCAGGGGTCCCCTACGAGCAGTACTTC	CASSPGVPYEQYF	TRBJ2-7	NA	TRBV18	NA
TGCGCCAGCAGCTTGCCCTCCGAAATAGGGGATAGGCAGTACTTC	CASSLPSEIGDRQYF	TRBJ2-7	NA	TRBV5-1	NA